This is a list of T cell receptor beta chains from one sample in a study of CD8 T cells in ankylosing spondylitis. In TCRdb, the 5' RACE reads were re-called with MiXCR into one record per CDR3 protein. The sample contains about 240,000 distinct CDR3 sequences, around 11% of which appear only once. Sequencing input: blood, either unsorted or a sorted T cell fraction (not recorded which). The receptors here all came from a male donor with ankylosing spondylitis or in good health (not recorded which). Both conserved end residues are part of each CDR3. The D gene is left open where the match is weak. Size tells how often a clone was seen (once, few, many) or the class of an expanded clone, and some rows leave it out.

j_call v_call d_call clone_size cdr3_aa cdr3_nt
TRBJ1-4 TRBV12-3/TRBV12-4 - many CASSWDNRKLFF TGTGCCAGCAGTTGGGACAACAGGAAACTGTTTTTT
TRBJ1-2 TRBV5-1 TRBD1 many CASSRGQGHYGYTF TGCGCCAGCAGCCGTGGACAGGGGCACTATGGCTACACCTTC
TRBJ2-7 TRBV20-1 TRBD2 many CSASLTSGSLGQYF TGCAGTGCTAGTTTGACTAGCGGGAGTTTGGGGCAGTACTTC
TRBJ2-5 TRBV20-1 - many CSASPGQNELETQYF TGCAGTGCTTCCCCGGGCCAAAACGAATTAGAGACCCAGTACTTC
TRBJ2-3 TRBV10-2 - few CASSVVGSSTDTQYF TGCGCCAGCAGTGTCGTGGGGAGTTCTACAGATACGCAGTATTTT
TRBJ2-1 TRBV7-2 - - CASSFLKGPYNEQFF TGTGCCAGCAGCTTCCTCAAGGGGCCCTACAATGAGCAGTTCTTC
TRBJ2-7 TRBV5-1 - many CASSLEDGSYEQYF TGCGCCAGCAGCTTGGAGGACGGATCCTACGAGCAGTACTTC
TRBJ2-7 TRBV29-1 TRBD2 many CSAGGRVSEQYF TGCAGCGCCGGCGGGAGGGTAAGCGAGCAGTACTTC
TRBJ1-1 TRBV20-1 - - CSASGENTEAFF TGCAGTGCTAGTGGGGAGAACACTGAAGCTTTCTTT
TRBJ2-3 TRBV7-9 - few CASRSLTISADTQYF TGTGCCAGCAGATCCCTTACCATTTCGGCAGATACGCAGTATTTT
TRBJ2-4 TRBV9 TRBD1 many CASSVSPGTGGDIQYF TGTGCCAGCAGCGTAAGTCCCGGGACAGGGGGAGACATTCAGTACTTC
TRBJ2-1 TRBV9 - - CASSVGSRTDSYNEQFF TGTGCCAGCAGCGTAGGAAGTCGGACGGATTCCTACAATGAGCAGTTCTTC
TRBJ2-1 TRBV5-1 TRBD1 many CASSLGVQDRVNEQFF TGCGCCAGCAGCTTGGGAGTTCAGGACAGGGTCAATGAGCAGTTCTTC
TRBJ2-4 TRBV10-1 - few CASSDTGPPRILAKNIQYF TGCGCCAGCAGTGACACGGGACCGCCTAGAATCTTAGCCAAAAACATTCAGTACTTC
TRBJ1-5 TRBV20-1 - many CSASEGQEGNQPQHF TGCAGTGCTAGTGAGGGGCAAGAGGGAAATCAGCCCCAGCATTTT
TRBJ2-1 TRBV5-1 TRBD2 many CASSLTSGSNEQFF TGCGCCAGCAGCTTGACTAGCGGATCCAATGAGCAGTTCTTC
TRBJ2-2 TRBV5-1 - many CASSLSGQGANTGELFF TGCGCCAGCAGCTTGTCAGGGCAGGGCGCGAACACCGGGGAGCTGTTTTTT
TRBJ2-7 TRBV20-1 - many CSATLSGAGEQYF TGCAGTGCCACTTTATCCGGCGCAGGCGAGCAGTACTTC
TRBJ2-1 TRBV20-1 - many CSIVPYNEQFF TGCTCCATTGTTCCCTACAATGAGCAGTTCTTC
TRBJ2-4 TRBV28 TRBD1 few CASSFGQELNIQYF TGTGCCAGCAGTTTTGGACAGGAACTAAACATTCAGTACTTC
TRBJ2-2 TRBV13 TRBD2 - CASSLPGGGNTGELFF TGTGCCAGCAGCCTGCCTGGCGGGGGGAACACCGGGGAGCTGTTTTTT
TRBJ1-3 TRBV28 TRBD1 few CASSVARTGSGNTIYF TGTGCCAGCAGCGTGGCCCGGACAGGCTCTGGAAACACCATATATTTT
TRBJ1-4 TRBV12-3/TRBV12-4 - - CASSRVATNEKLFF TGTGCCAGCAGCAGGGTTGCAACTAATGAAAAACTGTTTTTT
TRBJ1-5 TRBV29-1 - many CSVSTDSNQPQHF TGCAGCGTTAGTACCGACAGCAATCAGCCCCAGCATTTT
TRBJ2-2 TRBV5-1 - few CASSSPGGRTGELFF TGCGCCAGCAGTTCCCCCGGGGGGCGAACCGGGGAGCTGTTTTTT
TRBJ2-7 TRBV7-6 - many CASSLRAAHEQYF TGTGCCAGCAGCTTAAGGGCAGCCCACGAGCAGTACTTC
TRBJ2-7 TRBV20-1 - many CSARPTFSYEQYF TGCAGTGCTAGACCGACCTTCTCCTACGAGCAGTACTTC
TRBJ2-7 TRBV28 - - CASSLVQALGYEQYF TGTGCCAGCAGTTTAGTCCAAGCCCTCGGCTACGAGCAGTACTTC
TRBJ2-3 TRBV5-1 - many CASSTGEQTSTDTQYF TGCGCCAGCAGCACTGGAGAGCAAACTAGCACAGATACGCAGTATTTT
TRBJ2-7 TRBV3-1 - few CASSHGAAYEQYF TGTGCCAGCAGCCACGGCGCAGCCTACGAGCAGTACTTC
TRBJ1-2 TRBV7-9 - few CASSFDGYYGYTF TGTGCCAGCAGCTTCGACGGATACTATGGCTACACCTTC
TRBJ1-1 TRBV27 - many CASTSLLANTEAFF TGTGCCAGCACCTCGTTATTGGCGAACACTGAAGCTTTCTTT
TRBJ1-2 TRBV12-3/TRBV12-4 - many CASSFSETSYGYTF TGTGCCAGCAGTTTTTCAGAGACGAGCTATGGCTACACCTTC
TRBJ1-5 TRBV20-1 TRBD1 many CSARKQGDRSNQPQHF TGCAGTGCTAGAAAACAGGGGGACCGTAGCAATCAGCCCCAGCATTTT
TRBJ1-4 TRBV7-9 - once CASSLGSATNEKLFF TGTGCCAGCAGCTTAGGAAGTGCAACTAATGAAAAACTGTTTTTT
TRBJ2-1 TRBV20-1 - many CSYPGGGQNEQFF TGCTCCTATCCTGGCGGGGGACAGAATGAGCAGTTCTTC
TRBJ2-7 TRBV28 TRBD2 - CASSCTSVPCEQYF TGTGCCAGCAGTTGTACTAGCGTCCCTTGCGAGCAGTACTTC
TRBJ2-5 TRBV20-1 - - CSARTDSYKETQYF TGCAGTGCCCGAACCGACAGTTATAAGGAGACCCAGTACTTC
TRBJ2-2 TRBV20-1 - many CSARDQGRDTGELFF TGCAGTGCTAGAGATCAGGGCAGAGACACCGGGGAGCTGTTTTTT
TRBJ2-5 TRBV6-1 - - CASSERSLSEETQYF TGTGCCAGCAGTGAACGGTCGCTGTCTGAAGAGACCCAGTACTTC
TRBJ2-1 TRBV12-2 - few CASRLVSRQGAYNEQFF TGTGCAAGTCGCTTAGTAAGTCGACAGGGCGCCTACAATGAGCAGTTCTTC
TRBJ1-4 TRBV20-1 TRBD1 - CSASRQGLFF TGCAGTGCTAGCCGACAGGGGCTGTTTTTT